The entry below gives a single TCR beta chain sequence along with its context. What it binds is unknown. PCR was performed using 60 Vbeta and 13 Jbeta primers. This table comes from immunoSEQ multiplex PCR, and its TCRdb copy is limited to in-frame clones, with some not included. The repertoire has about 110,000 clones, 74% of them found once; the top ten carry 13% to 15%. These data come from a study of cytomegalovirus exposure and HLA in healthy donors. Broader study findings: Altogether, around 160 TCR beta chains were recorded as cytomegalovirus-associated.

Between the trimmed V and J ends, which lost 2 bases and 7 bases, there was a span of 13 bases. The CDR3 runs 14 residues. CDR1 SGDLS and CDR2 YYNGEE come from the germline V gene. The TCR sequence derives from a woman aged 40 to 50 in good health and CMV-seropositive. The sequencing sample was made of PBMCs. This chain joins TRBV9 and TRBJ1-5, with D maybe TRBD1 (5 bases). CDR3 protein: CASSVGQGWQPQHF. CDR3 bases: TGTGCCAGCAGCGTCGGACAAGGCTGGCAGCCCCAGCATTTT.